Below, one TCR beta chain is given with its context. What it recognizes is unknown. These data belong to a study of shared clonotypes between healthy human individuals. Study details: Researchers assigned three CD4 naive, three CD4 memory, two CD8 naive and one CD8 memory plate to each donor.

From CD4+ cells came CD45RA+ naive and CD45RA-negative memory subsets. Study results and caveats: Relative to memory subsets, naive subsets generally showed larger estimated richness.

V lost 2 bases, J lost 7 bases, and 18 bases lay in between. This CDR3 is built from 15 residues. The germline V gene encodes CDR1 KGHSH and CDR2 LQKENI. Clones were sequenced by immunoSEQ multiplex PCR, and TCRdb holds only the in-frame ones, with some missing. Of around 1.6 million clones detected, 98% appear once; the ten largest clones hold 0.4% to 0.55%. The receptor was isolated from a man aged 30 to 39 in good health. The rearrangement uses TRBV18 and TRBJ2-7; a possible D gene is TRBD2 (6 bases). Sequencing input: naive CD4+ T cells sorted from blood. The subset is: CD45RA+ positively selected. CDR3 nucleotide sequence: TGTGCCAGCTCACCAGTTGGCGGGAAGGATCGAGAGCAGTACTTC. Amino acids: CASSPVGGKDREQYF. The variable domain in full, with the rest retrieved from reference TRBV18 and TRBJ2-7, is NAGVMQNPRHLVRRRGQEARLRCSPMKGHSHVYWYRQLPEEGLKFMVYLQKENIIDESGMPKERFSAEFPKEGPSILRIQQVVRGDSAAYFCASSPVGGKDREQYFGPGTRLTVT.